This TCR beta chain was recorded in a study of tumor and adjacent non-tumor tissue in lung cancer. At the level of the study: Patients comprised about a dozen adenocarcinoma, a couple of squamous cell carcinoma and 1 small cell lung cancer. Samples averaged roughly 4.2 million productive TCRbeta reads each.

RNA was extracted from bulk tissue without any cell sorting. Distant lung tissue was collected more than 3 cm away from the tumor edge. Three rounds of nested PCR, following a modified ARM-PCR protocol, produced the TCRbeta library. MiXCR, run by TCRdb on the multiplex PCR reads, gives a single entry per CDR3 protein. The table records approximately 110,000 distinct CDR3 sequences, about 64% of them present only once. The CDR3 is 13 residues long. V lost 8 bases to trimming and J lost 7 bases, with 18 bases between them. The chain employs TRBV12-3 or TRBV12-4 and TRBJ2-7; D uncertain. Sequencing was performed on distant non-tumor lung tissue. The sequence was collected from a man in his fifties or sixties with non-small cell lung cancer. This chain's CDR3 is CASRLLESYEQYF. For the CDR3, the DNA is TGTGCCAGCCGCCTCCTGGAGAGCTATGAGCAGTACTTC.